The T cell receptor (beta chain) described here comes from a study of OX40 agonist ivuxolimab in advanced cancers. For the study in its entirety: Ivuxolimab was a fully human IgG2 agonistic monoclonal antibody targeting the costimulatory receptor OX40 (CD134). Intravenous ivuxolimab was administered to patients every 2 weeks at six dose levels: 0.01, 0.1, 0.3, 1.5, 3 and 10 mg/kg. Among the approximately 54 dose-escalation patients, some 19 had hepatocellular carcinoma, roughly 15 melanoma, 9 renal cell carcinoma and 9 head and neck cancer. In the dose-escalation cohort, about four fifths of patients were male, and the mean age was 60 years with a range of 23 to 79. Prior anti-PD-1, anti-PD-L1 or anti-CTLA-4 therapy was permitted, and approximately 40% of dose-escalation patients had received checkpoint inhibitors. Partial responses occurred in three dose-escalation patients: two with cutaneous melanoma and one with hepatocellular carcinoma. Peripheral TCRbeta sequencing aimed to test whether ivuxolimab altered TCR sequence diversity and caused clonal T-cell expansion. The paper reports the monotherapy dose-escalation portion (N of about 52 patients) of the phase I ivuxolimab trial. Beyond this particular receptor, the publication reports: In the 0.1-3.0 mg/kg groups, partial responders had among the lowest normalized peripheral clonal expansion, particularly in CD8+ T cells. Clonal expansion of both CD4+ and CD8+ blood T cells was observed from baseline to week 6 at doses 0.1 to 3.0 mg/kg. Low levels of normalized T-cell clonal expansion were also shown by some nonresponding patients. On average, CD8+ T cells showed more expanded clones than CD4+ T cells after ivuxolimab. Antigen specificity was not determined for the clonally expanded peripheral T cells.

Genomic DNA was isolated from the sorted cells so that the TCRbeta CDR3 region could be sequenced. The immunoSEQ Assay was used to sequence the TCRbeta CDR3 regions. TCRdb mirrors the immuneACCESS table, restricted to in-frame sequences. Some clones are absent from its copies; in checked studies, under half trace to an unresolved V gene, and the reason for the others is unknown. The sample table records 65,000 to 80,000 clones; 90% to 95% of these occur just once. The ten top clones hold roughly 0.69% of the sample. The CDR3 numbers 11 residues from cysteine through phenylalanine. The read is trimmed to its CDR3 DNA, 33 bases read in frame from base 1. The V end loses 3 bases and the J end loses 6 bases, and a stretch of 2 bases separates them. According to the germline V gene, CDR1 reads MDHEN and CDR2 reads SYDVKM. Patients with a history of autoimmune disease or receiving systemic immunosuppression were excluded from the trial. Peripheral blood for TCR sequencing was collected from all dose cohorts at baseline, on cycle 4 day 1, and on cycle 7 day 1. Samples were obtained from an open-label, multicenter, first-in-human phase I dose-escalation trial of ivuxolimab. Adults with locally advanced or metastatic melanoma, renal cell carcinoma, hepatocellular carcinoma or head and neck squamous cell carcinoma were enrolled in the trial. Before TCR sequencing, CD4+ T cells and CD8+ T cells from peripheral blood were sorted into separate populations.

This clone was seen only a few times. The antigen it binds to is not known. Base qualities are not at hand, and no much larger clone is one base apart. This sample comprised CD4+ or CD8+ T cells sorted from blood, obtained in a trial of the OX40 agonist ivuxolimab. The clonotype comes from an adult with an advanced solid tumor such as melanoma, head and neck, liver or kidney cancer. In this chain, TRBV28 is recombined with TRBJ2-2; the D gene assignment is ambiguous. The base sequence is TGTGCCAGCAGTTTCCCCGGGGAGCTGTTTTTT. This encodes CASSFPGELFF.